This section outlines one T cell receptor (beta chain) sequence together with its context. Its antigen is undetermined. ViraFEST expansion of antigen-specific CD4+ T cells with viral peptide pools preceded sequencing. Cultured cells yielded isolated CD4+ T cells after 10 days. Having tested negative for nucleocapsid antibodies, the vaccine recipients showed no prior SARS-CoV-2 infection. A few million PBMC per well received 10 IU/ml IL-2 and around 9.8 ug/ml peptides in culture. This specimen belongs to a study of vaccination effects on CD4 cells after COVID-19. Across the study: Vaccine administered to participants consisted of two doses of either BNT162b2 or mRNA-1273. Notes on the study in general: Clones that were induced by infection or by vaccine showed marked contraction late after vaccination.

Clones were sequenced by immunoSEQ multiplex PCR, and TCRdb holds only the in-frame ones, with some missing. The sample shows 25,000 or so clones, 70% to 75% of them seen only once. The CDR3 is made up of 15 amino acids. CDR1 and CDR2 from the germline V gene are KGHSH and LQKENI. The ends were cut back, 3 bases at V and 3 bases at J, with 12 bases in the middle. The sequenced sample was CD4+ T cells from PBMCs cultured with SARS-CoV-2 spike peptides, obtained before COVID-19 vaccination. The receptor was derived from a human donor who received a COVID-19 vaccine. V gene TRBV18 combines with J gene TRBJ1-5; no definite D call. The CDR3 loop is CASSPADRVNQPQHF. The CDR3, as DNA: TGTGCCAGCTCACCGGCTGATAGGGTCAATCAGCCCCAGCATTTT. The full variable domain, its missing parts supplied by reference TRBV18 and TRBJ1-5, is NAGVMQNPRHLVRRRGQEARLRCSPMKGHSHVYWYRQLPEEGLKFMVYLQKENIIDESGMPKERFSAEFPKEGPSILRIQQVVRGDSAAYFCASSPADRVNQPQHFGDGTRLSIL.